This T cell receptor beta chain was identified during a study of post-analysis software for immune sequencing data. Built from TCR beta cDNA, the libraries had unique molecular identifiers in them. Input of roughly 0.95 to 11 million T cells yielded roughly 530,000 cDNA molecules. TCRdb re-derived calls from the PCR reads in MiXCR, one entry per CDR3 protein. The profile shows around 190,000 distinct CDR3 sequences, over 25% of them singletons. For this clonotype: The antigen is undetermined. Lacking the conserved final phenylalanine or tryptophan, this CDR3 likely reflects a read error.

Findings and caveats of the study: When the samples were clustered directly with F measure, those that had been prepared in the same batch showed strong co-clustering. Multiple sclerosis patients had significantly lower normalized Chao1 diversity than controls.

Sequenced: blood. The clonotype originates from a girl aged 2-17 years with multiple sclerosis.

The chain's CDR3 is CASSLLTDYGYTY. CDR3 nucleotide sequence: TGTGCCAGCAGCTTACTGACGGACTATGGCTACACCTAC. This chain uses TRBV7-9 with TRBJ1-2; no reliable D call. With 2 bases removed from V and 3 bases from J, the gap between germline ends came to 7 bases. There are 13 residues in the CDR3. Germline V gene sequence: CDR1 SEHNR, CDR2 FQNEAQ (reference sequence).